A selection of T cell receptor beta chains follows, all from one sample in a study of blood T cell repertoires in COVID-19. TCRdb keeps only in-frame clones here, not all; method: immunoSEQ multiplex PCR. Of 100,000 to 150,000 clones detected, 75% to 90% appear once; the ten largest clones hold around 2.3%. The specimen sequenced was PBMCs or T cells enriched from blood (not recorded which). These receptors originate from a woman between 45 and 60 years old who had recovered from COVID-19. The CDR3 runs from the conserved cysteine through the conserved F or W. The order of the fields is D gene, V gene, J gene, clone size, CDR3 DNA, CDR3 protein. A D gene is named only where the DNA matches it firmly. Rows give clone size only sometimes, using once, few, many, or a class for an expanded clone.

d_call: .; v_call: TRBV5-1; j_call: TRBJ1-1; clone_size: once; cdr3_nt: TGCGCCAGCAGCCCGTCGGGTGCCACTGAAGCTTTCTTT; cdr3_aa: CASSPSGATEAFF
d_call: TRBD2; v_call: TRBV18; j_call: TRBJ2-3; clone_size: .; cdr3_nt: TGTGCCAGCTCACAATTTATAGGACTAGCTAGGACAGATACGCAGTATTTT; cdr3_aa: CASSQFIGLARTDTQYF
d_call: TRBD1; v_call: TRBV10-3; j_call: TRBJ1-4; clone_size: few; cdr3_nt: TGTGCCATCAGTTCCGGGACAGTTAATGAAAAACTGTTTTTT; cdr3_aa: CAISSGTVNEKLFF
d_call: .; v_call: TRBV7-6; j_call: TRBJ2-2; clone_size: once; cdr3_nt: TGTGCCAGCAGCTTAATGGACAGTTTGAACACCGGGGAGCTGTTTTTT; cdr3_aa: CASSLMDSLNTGELFF
d_call: .; v_call: TRBV19; j_call: TRBJ1-1; clone_size: .; cdr3_nt: TGTGCCAGTAGTTCCCTTTCAGCTGAAGCTTTCTTT; cdr3_aa: CASSSLSAEAFF
d_call: TRBD2; v_call: TRBV11-3; j_call: TRBJ2-5; clone_size: .; cdr3_nt: TGTGCCAGCAGCAAAATTGGAAAGCCGGGGGGGTACCAAGAGACCCAGTACTTC; cdr3_aa: CASSKIGKPGGYQETQYF
d_call: .; v_call: TRBV27; j_call: TRBJ2-5; clone_size: .; cdr3_nt: TGTGCCAGCAGTTCCCCGTACCAAGAGACCCAGTACTTC; cdr3_aa: CASSSPYQETQYF
d_call: .; v_call: TRBV2; j_call: TRBJ1-1; clone_size: .; cdr3_nt: TGTGCCAGCACAGGAGGGGCGCTAACTGAAGCTTTCTTT; cdr3_aa: CASTGGALTEAFF
d_call: TRBD1; v_call: TRBV4-1; j_call: TRBJ2-3; clone_size: .; cdr3_nt: TGCGCCAGCAGCCAAGGAGGAGGCAGGGGGAAGGATACGCAGTATTTT; cdr3_aa: CASSQGGGRGKDTQYF
d_call: .; v_call: TRBV30; j_call: TRBJ2-1; clone_size: .; cdr3_nt: TGTGCCTGGAGTGGGACAAACTCCTACAATGAGCAGTTCTTC; cdr3_aa: CAWSGTNSYNEQFF
d_call: .; v_call: TRBV24-1; j_call: TRBJ2-2; clone_size: .; cdr3_nt: TGTGCCACCTCCAAAAGGGGCACCGGGGAGCTGTTTTTT; cdr3_aa: CATSKRGTGELFF
d_call: .; v_call: TRBV7-8; j_call: TRBJ2-7; clone_size: .; cdr3_nt: TGTGCCAGCAGCTTCCAGACAGGATCCTACGAGCAGTACTTC; cdr3_aa: CASSFQTGSYEQYF
d_call: .; v_call: TRBV5-6; j_call: TRBJ1-5; clone_size: .; cdr3_nt: TGTGCCAGCAGCTTTGGAGGATATCAGCCCCAGCATTTT; cdr3_aa: CASSFGGYQPQHF
d_call: TRBD1; v_call: TRBV2; j_call: TRBJ1-1; clone_size: once; cdr3_nt: TGTGCCAGCAGTAAGGAGGGGGCAGCCACTGAAGCTTTCTTT; cdr3_aa: CASSKEGAATEAFF
d_call: .; v_call: TRBV12-3/TRBV12-4; j_call: TRBJ1-6; clone_size: .; cdr3_nt: TGTGCCAGCAGTTCGGGTAATTCACCCCTCCACTTT; cdr3_aa: CASSSGNSPLHF
d_call: TRBD1; v_call: TRBV2; j_call: TRBJ1-5; clone_size: .; cdr3_nt: TGTGCCAGCACGAGACAGGGGAGCGGTGTAAGCAATCAGCCCCAGCATTTT; cdr3_aa: CASTRQGSGVSNQPQHF
d_call: .; v_call: TRBV19; j_call: TRBJ2-4; clone_size: .; cdr3_nt: TGTGCCAGTAGCCCCCCTGGACAGATAGCCAAAAACATTCAGTACTTC; cdr3_aa: CASSPPGQIAKNIQYF
d_call: .; v_call: TRBV7-2; j_call: TRBJ2-1; clone_size: .; cdr3_nt: TGTGCCAGCAGCCCACGCCCCGCTTCGCGGGGCAATGAGCAGTTCTTC; cdr3_aa: CASSPRPASRGNEQFF
d_call: .; v_call: TRBV6-2/TRBV6-3; j_call: TRBJ1-5; clone_size: .; cdr3_nt: TGTGCCAGCAGTTACAATAGGGGGGGACGGGGTCAGCCCCAGCATTTT; cdr3_aa: CASSYNRGGRGQPQHF
d_call: .; v_call: TRBV10-1; j_call: TRBJ1-1; clone_size: .; cdr3_nt: TGCGCCAGCAGAAAAAGGACAACCCAGTACGGAGCTTTCTTT; cdr3_aa: CASRKRTTQYGAFF
d_call: .; v_call: TRBV11-3; j_call: TRBJ1-3; clone_size: .; cdr3_nt: TGTGCCAGCAGCTCGTGGGGGACTCGGGGAGACCCTGGAAACACCATATATTTT; cdr3_aa: CASSSWGTRGDPGNTIYF
d_call: .; v_call: TRBV9; j_call: TRBJ1-1; clone_size: .; cdr3_nt: TGTGCCAGCAGCGGTCGACGGGAGAACACTGAAGCTTTCTTT; cdr3_aa: CASSGRRENTEAFF
d_call: TRBD1; v_call: TRBV5-4; j_call: TRBJ2-5; clone_size: .; cdr3_nt: TGTGCCAGCAGCTCCCAGGGGGCGAGAGAAGAGACCCAGTACTTC; cdr3_aa: CASSSQGAREETQYF
d_call: TRBD1; v_call: TRBV4-3; j_call: TRBJ1-2; clone_size: .; cdr3_nt: TGCGCCAGCAGCCAAGAGGTACGGCAGGGGGTACATGGCTACACCTTC; cdr3_aa: CASSQEVRQGVHGYTF
d_call: .; v_call: TRBV7-2; j_call: TRBJ1-1; clone_size: .; cdr3_nt: TGTGCCAGCAGCTTATCAGGGAACACTGAAGCTTTCTTT; cdr3_aa: CASSLSGNTEAFF
d_call: TRBD1; v_call: TRBV5-1; j_call: TRBJ1-3; clone_size: .; cdr3_nt: TGCGCCAGCAGCTTGGCCGCTGTAGGGGGCTTTGGAAACACCATATATTTT; cdr3_aa: CASSLAAVGGFGNTIYF
d_call: TRBD1; v_call: TRBV6-5; j_call: TRBJ1-1; clone_size: .; cdr3_nt: TGTGCCAGCAGTTACCTACGACAGGGGGCCACTGAAGCTTTCTTT; cdr3_aa: CASSYLRQGATEAFF
d_call: TRBD1; v_call: TRBV7-9; j_call: TRBJ2-5; clone_size: .; cdr3_nt: TGTGCCAGCAGCTTCGGACAGGGGGCCTCCGAGACCCAGTACTTC; cdr3_aa: CASSFGQGASETQYF